One and the same sample provided the 32 T cell receptor beta chains below, sequenced in a study of shared clonotypes between healthy human individuals. Profiled with immunoSEQ multiplex PCR; TCRdb holds only in-frame clones, not every one. The sample has millions of clones, around nine tenths seen once. Sample: naive CD4+ T cells sorted from blood. Subset described: CD45RA+ positively selected. The receptor set was obtained from a man aged 18 to 35 in good health.

The V gene is TRBV6-5, the J gene TRBJ1-1, with a possible D match to TRBD1 (6 bases). This CDR3 has 14 residues. V was cut by 2 bases and J by 1 base, with 8 bases left in between. Germline V gene data show CDR1 as MNHEY and CDR2 as SVGAGI. CDR3 nucleotides: TGTGCCAGCAGTTACGTGGGGGCGAACACTGAAGCTTTCTTT. It codes for CASSYVGANTEAFF.

The rearrangement links TRBV5-4 to TRBJ2-1; possible D gene TRBD2, 6 bases. Trimming took off 3 bases at V and 6 bases at J, with 22 bases between the two ends. Germline V gene data show CDR1 as SGHNT and CDR2 as YYREEE (reference sequence). This CDR3 comprises 17 residues. CDR3 sequence reads: CASSWRTRLVTSNEQFF. CDR3 in DNA: TGTGCCAGCAGCTGGAGGACCCGACTAGTGACATCCAATGAGCAGTTCTTC.

The J gene is TRBJ2-1, the V gene TRBV14, with D perhaps matching TRBD1 (5 bases). The V and J ends lost 1 base and 0 bases respectively, with 13 bases between them. The CDR3 loop spans 17 amino acids. Germline-derived CDR1 and CDR2 are SGHDN and FVKESK. CDR3 residues: CASSQVIDSLSYNEQFF. The CDR3 bases are TGTGCCAGCAGCCAAGTAATTGACAGCCTCTCCTACAATGAGCAGTTCTTC.

The V call is TRBV10-1, the J call TRBJ2-7; D may be TRBD2 (5 bases). With 0 bases removed from V and 5 bases from J, the gap between germline ends came to 11 bases. CDR3 length equals 14 residues. The V gene's germline CDR1 is WNHNN and CDR2 SYGVQD (reference sequence). CDR3 residues: CASSESARVDEQYF. The CDR3 DNA sequence: TGCGCCAGCAGTGAGTCGGCGCGGGTTGACGAGCAGTACTTC.

The chain recombines TRBV2 with TRBJ2-2; 14 bases are shared with TRBD2. In germline, CDR1 is SNHLY, CDR2 FYNNEI. J was trimmed by 7 bases and V by 1 base; bases with no gene match: 5. CDR3 length: 17 amino acids. The chain's CDR3 is CASSEGLAGGPGGELFF. CDR3 in DNA: TGTGCCAGCAGTGAAGGACTAGCGGGAGGGCCCGGCGGGGAGCTGTTTTTT.

This CDR3 is CATEEGATGNTIYF. CDR3 in DNA: TGTGCCACCGAGGAGGGGGCGACTGGAAACACCATATATTTT. The rearrangement joins TRBV10-3 to TRBJ1-3, with 7 bases matching TRBD1. Germline V gene data show CDR1 as ENHRY and CDR2 as SYGVKD. CDR3 length: 14 residues. V trimming: 10 bases; J trimming: 2 bases; junction bases outside the gene matches: 8.

Concerning this clone itself: Other DNA sequences in this sample translate to the same CDR3. The chain carries TRBV28 and TRBJ1-2, with D unresolved. This CDR3 has 13 residues. Germline CDR1 reads MDHEN; CDR2 reads SYDVKM. V gave up 2 bases and J gave up 2 bases, with 6 bases separating them. The CDR3 nucleotides read TGTGCCAGCAGTTTAGGGCGGAACTATGGCTACACCTTC. Translating it yields CASSLGRNYGYTF.

The chain combines TRBV29-1 with TRBJ1-2; D is ambiguous. The CDR3 contains 15 residues. V lost 3 bases, J lost 0 bases, and 14 bases lay in between. Germline values: CDR1 SQVTM, CDR2 ANQGSEA. The CDR3 region is CSVDEIGTPNYGYTF. Here the CDR3 DNA reads TGCAGCGTTGATGAGATCGGCACCCCTAACTATGGCTACACCTTC. Supplemented by reference TRBV29-1 and TRBJ1-2, the full variable domain reads SAVISQKPSRDICQRGTSLTIQCQVDSQVTMMFWYRQQPGQSLTLIATANQGSEATYESGFVIDKFPISRPNLTFSTLTVSNMSPEDSSIYLCSVDEIGTPNYGYTFGSGTRLTVV.

The CDR3 bases are TGTGCCAGCAGCAAGGACAGGGTCGAGCAGTACTTC. The encoded protein is CASSKDRVEQYF. The J gene is TRBJ2-7, the V gene TRBV5-4; 8 bases are shared with TRBD1. In germline, CDR1 is SGHNT, CDR2 YYREEE (reference sequence). The V gene end was trimmed by 4 bases and the J gene end by 6 bases; junction bases not matched to a gene: 3. CDR3 length: 12 amino acids.

The V and J genes are TRBV19 and TRBJ1-4; the match to TRBD1 covers 7 bases. The CDR3 has 15 residues. The trim removed 9 bases at V and 4 bases at J, leaving 11 bases unmatched. Germline loops: CDR1 LNHDA, CDR2 SQIVND (reference sequence). The CDR3 DNA follows: TGTGCCAGCGGACTACAGGGACAGCTTAATGAAAAACTGTTTTTT. Its protein is CASGLQGQLNEKLFF. The full variable domain, with the rest looked up from reference TRBV19 and TRBJ1-4, is DGGITQSPKYLFRKEGQNVTLSCEQNLNHDAMYWYRQDPGQGLRLIYYSQIVNDFQKGDIAEGYSVSREKKESFPLTVTSAQKNPTAFYLCASGLQGQLNEKLFFGSGTQLSVL.

This clone was observed a handful of times. Other DNA sequences from this sample encode an identical CDR3 as well. The chain employs TRBV2 and TRBJ1-2; 7 nucleotides line up with TRBD1. V lost 5 bases and J lost 3; bases outside the gene matches: 0. Germline CDR1 reads SNHLY; CDR2 reads FYNNEI. The CDR3 totals 12 residues. DNA for the CDR3: TGTGCCAGCAGTACAGGGGACTATGGCTACACCTTC. It is translated as CASSTGDYGYTF.

The rearrangement uses TRBV9 and TRBJ2-3; 7 nucleotides align to TRBD2. CDR3 length equals 15 residues. Germline V CDR1 and CDR2: SGDLS, YYNGEE. After removal of 4 bases from V and 2 bases from J, the junction contained 7 bases not matched to a gene. The CDR3 region is CASSPRLANTDTQYF. For the CDR3, the DNA is TGTGCCAGCAGCCCCCGACTAGCTAACACAGATACGCAGTATTTT.

This sequence joins TRBV5-1 and TRBJ2-3, with a possible D match to TRBD2 (6 bases). The V end lost 3 bases, the J end lost 7 bases, and 15 bases lay between the germline ends. Germline assignment: CDR1 SGHRS and CDR2 YFSETQ. The CDR3 spans 14 residues. The CDR3 protein is CASSWGTAPNTQYF. The CDR3 nucleotides are TGCGCCAGCAGCTGGGGGACTGCTCCTAATACGCAGTATTTT.

In this sample, this clone turned up once. The gene calls are TRBV7-2 and TRBJ2-5; D is unclear. Trimming left V 3 bases short and J 3 bases short, with 8 bases between. The CDR3 is 13 residues long. Germline CDR1 SGHTA, CDR2 FQGNSA. This CDR3 is CASSFWMEETQYF. CDR3 in DNA: TGTGCCAGCAGCTTTTGGATGGAAGAGACCCAGTACTTC.

As regards this clone: The same CDR3 also results from other DNA sequences found in this sample. The chain uses TRBV4-3 and TRBJ2-7; D is possibly TRBD1 (6 bases). Trimming pared 0 bases from V and 5 bases from J, leaving 8 bases between. The CDR3 spans 13 residues. The germline V gene encodes CDR1 LGHNA and CDR2 YSLEER. CDR3 DNA sequence: TGCGCCAGCAGCCAAGATAGGGGGAACGAGCAGTACTTC. This codes for CASSQDRGNEQYF.

About this clone itself: Other DNA sequences in the sample encode the same CDR3. This chain links TRBV5-1 with TRBJ1-5; D perhaps matches TRBD1 (6 bases). Germline loops: CDR1 SGHRS, CDR2 YFSETQ. The CDR3 spans 15 residues. V lost 2 bases, J lost 0 bases, and 9 bases lay in between. In DNA, the CDR3 is TGCGCCAGCAGCTTACAGGGATTTAGCAATCAGCCCCAGCATTTT. Its translation is CASSLQGFSNQPQHF.

This chain links TRBV5-1 with TRBJ2-4, with TRBD1 identical over 9 bases. Germline V gene sequence: CDR1 SGHRS, CDR2 YFSETQ. This CDR3 has 15 residues. J was trimmed by 4 bases and V by 6 bases; bases with no gene match: 8. The CDR3 nucleotides read TGCGCCAGCACCACCGTGACAGGGGGTAAAAACATTCAGTACTTC. Amino acids: CASTTVTGGKNIQYF.

This clone was detected only once. This chain links TRBV19 with TRBJ1-1, with D unclear. V was cut by 3 bases and J by 1 base, with 9 bases left in between. CDR1 is LNHDA, CDR2 SQIVND, per germline (reference sequence). The CDR3 totals 14 residues. Written as DNA, the CDR3 is TGTGCCAGTAGTATCTGGAGAGAGAACACTGAAGCTTTCTTT. Translation: CASSIWRENTEAFF.

The CDR3 is CASSISSGNQPQHF. Written as DNA, the CDR3 is TGTGCCAGTAGTATATCGTCCGGAAATCAGCCCCAGCATTTT. The chain recombines TRBV19 with TRBJ1-5, with D uncertain. V lost 2 bases to trimming and J lost 4 bases, with 9 bases between them. In germline, CDR1 is LNHDA, CDR2 SQIVND (reference sequence). The CDR3 extends over 14 amino acids.

The chain couples TRBV18 to TRBJ1-4, with D hard to call. CDR1 is KGHSH, CDR2 LQKENI, per germline. This CDR3 comprises 14 residues. Trimming took off 4 bases at V and 7 bases at J, with 13 bases between the two ends. The CDR3 protein is CASSQDRFGEKLFF. DNA of the CDR3: TGTGCCAGCTCACAAGACCGGTTCGGTGAAAAACTGTTTTTT.

V and J are TRBV4-2 and TRBJ2-6; 7 positions match TRBD2. The trim removed 4 bases at V and 0 bases at J, leaving 12 bases unmatched. CDR3 size: 19 residues. Germline loops: CDR1 LGHNA, CDR2 YNFKEQ. CDR3 residues: CASSPREASGSSGANVLTF. CDR3 DNA sequence: TGTGCCAGCAGCCCCCGGGAGGCTAGCGGTAGCTCTGGGGCCAACGTCCTGACTTTC.

This rearrangement joins TRBV7-9 to TRBJ1-2, with D possibly being TRBD1 (6 bases). The germline V gene has CDR1 SEHNR and CDR2 FQNEAQ (reference sequence). The CDR3 is made up of 13 amino acids. The V end lost 5 bases, the J end lost 4 bases, and 11 bases lay between the germline ends. The CDR3 DNA reads as TGTGCCAGCAGCCGGGGGGGCGCCTATGGCTACACCTTC. Translated, it gives CASSRGGAYGYTF. Drawing the rest from reference TRBV7-9 and TRBJ1-2, the complete variable domain is DTGVSQNPRHKITKRGQNVTFRCDPISEHNRLYWYRQTLGQGPEFLTYFQNEAQLEKSRLLSDRFSAERPKGSFSTLEIQRTEQGDSAMYLCASSRGGAYGYTFGSGTRLTVV.

The V gene is TRBV7-3, the J gene TRBJ2-3, with TRBD2 as a possible D gene (5 bases). Germline V gives CDR1 SGHTA, CDR2 FQGTGA. The CDR3 is 16 residues long. Trimming left V 5 bases short and J 0 bases short, with 15 bases between. CDR3 sequence (DNA): TGTGCCAGCAGCCTGAGGGCGGGCCTCAGCACAGATACGCAGTATTTT. Translation gives CASSLRAGLSTDTQYF. The complete variable domain, with remaining parts taken from reference TRBV7-3 and TRBJ2-3, reads GAGVSQTPSNKVTEKGKYVELRCDPISGHTALYWYRQSLGQGPEFLIYFQGTGAADDSGLPNDRFFAVRPEGSVSTLKIQRTERGDSAVYLCASSLRAGLSTDTQYFGPGTRLTVL.

This clone occurred a few times. The V and J genes are TRBV9 and TRBJ1-4, with 7 bases identical to TRBD1. Trimming removed 3 bases from V and 8 bases from J; junction bases left unmatched: 10. Germline V CDR1 and CDR2: SGDLS, YYNGEE. The CDR3 length is 15 residues. CDR3: CASSAQQGRWEKLFF. The CDR3 region has the DNA TGTGCCAGCAGCGCCCAACAGGGGCGGTGGGAAAAACTGTTTTTT.

V and J are TRBV2 and TRBJ1-1, with D unresolved. Germline V gene data show CDR1 as SNHLY and CDR2 as FYNNEI. V gave up 7 bases and J gave up 1 base, with 10 bases separating them. There are 13 residues in the CDR3. For the CDR3, the DNA is TGTGCCAGCACTGGCAGACAGAACACTGAAGCTTTCTTT. Amino acids: CASTGRQNTEAFF.

On this clone itself: This specimen includes other DNA sequences encoding the same CDR3. The V call is TRBV6-5, the J call TRBJ1-1; D is possibly TRBD1 (5 bases). The CDR3 consists of 13 residues. Trimming took 2 bases from V and 3 from J, leaving 7 bases between them. In germline, CDR1 is MNHEY, CDR2 SVGAGI. The CDR3 nucleotides are TGTGCCAGCAGTTACCGGGGGGACACTGAAGCTTTCTTT. Translating it yields CASSYRGDTEAFF.

This rearrangement joins TRBV6-1 to TRBJ1-1; D remains ambiguous. Germline-derived CDR1 and CDR2 are MNHNS and SASEGT. V was cut by 5 bases and J by 1 base, with 8 bases left in between. The CDR3 length is 13 residues. The CDR3 DNA sequence: TGTGCCAGCAGTCCCGGGTCGAACACTGAAGCTTTCTTT. It yields the protein CASSPGSNTEAFF.

V is TRBV27 and J is TRBJ2-3, with 10 bases identical to TRBD2. The junction had 13 bases not matched to a gene; V was cut back by 5 bases and J by 2 bases. CDR3 length equals 18 residues. From germline, CDR1 is MNHEY and CDR2 SMNVEV (reference sequence). In DNA form, the CDR3 reads TGTGCCAGCAGTAGGGAATTCACCGGGACTAGCGCCACAGATACGCAGTATTTT. Encoded protein: CASSREFTGTSATDTQYF.

The sample holds one count of this clone. The chain carries TRBV11-2 and TRBJ2-2; weak D call: TRBD2 (6 bases). From germline, CDR1 is SGHAT and CDR2 FQNNGV. The CDR3 loop spans 15 amino acids. V gave up 5 bases and J gave up 4 bases, with 14 bases separating them. The CDR3 region has the DNA TGTGCCAGCAGCCCTGGAGGGCCCAGCACCGGGGAGCTGTTTTTT. Its translation: CASSPGGPSTGELFF. Drawing the rest from reference TRBV11-2 and TRBJ2-2, the complete variable domain is EAGVAQSPRYKIIEKRQSVAFWCNPISGHATLYWYQQILGQGPKLLIQFQNNGVVDDSQLPKDRFSAERLKGVDSTLKIQPAKLEDSAVYLCASSPGGPSTGELFFGEGSRLTVL.

The chain joins TRBV11-2 to TRBJ2-7; 12 bases are a match to TRBD1. V trimming: 5 bases; J trimming: 7 bases; junction bases outside the gene matches: 6. The CDR3 length is 14 residues. Germline lookup yields CDR1 SGHAT and CDR2 FQNNGV. The CDR3 is CASSAGQGAREQYF. The CDR3 DNA reads TGTGCCAGCAGCGCGGGACAGGGGGCGCGAGAGCAGTACTTC.

This clone was counted between two and nine times. This chain uses TRBV5-6 with TRBJ1-5; D gene unclear. The CDR3 covers 15 residues. V was trimmed by 0 bases and J by 4 bases, leaving 11 bases between them. Germline CDR1 and CDR2: SGHDT and YYEEEE. The CDR3 loop reads CASSLGAFGNQPQHF. In DNA form, the CDR3 reads TGTGCCAGCAGCTTGGGAGCCTTCGGAAATCAGCCCCAGCATTTT.

The rearrangement joins TRBV18 to TRBJ2-7; 10 nucleotides line up with TRBD2. Germline-derived CDR1 and CDR2 are KGHSH and LQKENI. The CDR3 spans 15 residues. After removal of 2 bases from V and 7 bases from J, the junction contained 8 bases not matched to a gene. For the CDR3, the DNA is TGTGCCAGCTCACCATTTACTAGCGGGACAGAGGAGCAGTACTTC. Protein product: CASSPFTSGTEEQYF.